This T cell receptor (beta chain) was captured by sequencing in a study of cytomegalovirus exposure and HLA in healthy donors. This CDR3 is built from 14 residues. Per germline, CDR1 SEHNR and CDR2 FQNEAQ (reference sequence). J lost 3 bases, V lost 1 base, and 2 bases had no gene match. PCR primers comprised 60 Vbeta and 13 Jbeta primers. Here immunoSEQ multiplex PCR was the method, and the copy in TCRdb shows in-frame clones only, minus some. This table holds more than 95,000 clones, 78% found once. Sequencing was done on a sample of PBMCs. The origin of this receptor is a woman aged 40 to 50 in good health and CMV-seronegative. The chain has TRBV7-9 and TRBJ1-1; 7 bases align to TRBD1. The CDR3 DNA is TGTGCCAGCAGCTTAGGGCAGGGGGACACTGAAGCTTTCTTT. It translates to CASSLGQGDTEAFF. The complete variable domain, with remaining parts taken from reference TRBV7-9 and TRBJ1-1, reads DTGVSQNPRHKITKRGQNVTFRCDPISEHNRLYWYRQTLGQGPEFLTYFQNEAQLEKSRLLSDRFSAERPKGSFSTLEIQRTEQGDSAMYLCASSLGQGDTEAFFGQGTRLTVV.